A selection of T cell receptor beta chains follows, all from one sample in a study of spatial heterogeneity in lung cancer. MiXCR, run by TCRdb on the 5' RACE reads, gives a single entry per CDR3 protein. The profile shows around 3,300 distinct CDR3 sequences, 15% to 20% of them singletons. The sample in question was lung tumor tissue, obtained at surgery. These TCRs come from a male donor with early-stage non-small cell lung cancer. CDR3s include the opening cysteine and the closing phenylalanine or tryptophan. The order of the fields is J gene, clone size, D gene, V gene, CDR3 protein, CDR3 DNA. D genes are given only for firm matches. Clone size is given for some rows only: seen once, a few or many times, or a class if the clone is expanded.

J gene: TRBJ2-7; clone size: medium-sized; D gene: NA; V gene: TRBV27; CDR3 protein: CASSFSSQSSYEQYF; CDR3 DNA: TGTGCCAGCAGTTTCTCTTCCCAGAGCTCCTACGAGCAGTACTTC
J gene: TRBJ1-4; clone size: medium-sized; D gene: TRBD1; V gene: TRBV6-2/TRBV6-3; CDR3 protein: CASRSTGGGEKLFF; CDR3 DNA: TGTGCCAGCAGGAGTACAGGGGGAGGCGAAAAACTGTTTTTT
J gene: TRBJ1-6; clone size: NA; D gene: TRBD1; V gene: TRBV6-9; CDR3 protein: CASRLGTGVNSPLHF; CDR3 DNA: TGTGCCAGCAGGCTTGGGACAGGGGTAAATTCACCCCTCCACTTT
J gene: TRBJ2-4; clone size: large; D gene: NA; V gene: TRBV3-1; CDR3 protein: CASSGLAENIQYF; CDR3 DNA: TGTGCCAGCAGCGGGCTGGCTGAAAACATTCAGTACTTC
J gene: TRBJ2-1; clone size: NA; D gene: TRBD2; V gene: TRBV10-3; CDR3 protein: CAILGLAGSIPRLLF; CDR3 DNA: TGTGCCATCTTGGGACTAGCGGGATCAATTCCCCGTTTGCTCTTC
J gene: TRBJ2-7; clone size: few; D gene: TRBD1; V gene: TRBV29-1; CDR3 protein: CSVRRDRDDEQYF; CDR3 DNA: TGCAGCGTCCGAAGGGACAGGGACGACGAGCAGTACTTC
J gene: TRBJ1-1; clone size: medium-sized; D gene: TRBD1; V gene: TRBV30; CDR3 protein: CAWGTDRGRAFF; CDR3 DNA: TGTGCCTGGGGCACGGACAGGGGACGAGCTTTCTTT
J gene: TRBJ2-1; clone size: NA; D gene: TRBD2; V gene: TRBV20-1; CDR3 protein: CSANPRVAGGEQFF; CDR3 DNA: TGCAGTGCCAACCCACGGGTAGCGGGAGGTGAGCAGTTCTTC
J gene: TRBJ2-1; clone size: medium-sized; D gene: TRBD1; V gene: TRBV5-1; CDR3 protein: CASSLVAGGYNEQFF; CDR3 DNA: TGCGCCAGCAGCTTGGTTGCAGGGGGCTACAATGAGCAGTTCTTC
J gene: TRBJ2-1; clone size: NA; D gene: NA; V gene: TRBV13; CDR3 protein: CASSSRGLSSYNEQFF; CDR3 DNA: TGTGCCAGCAGCTCTAGGGGTCTGAGCTCCTACAATGAGCAGTTCTTC
J gene: TRBJ1-2; clone size: medium-sized; D gene: TRBD1; V gene: TRBV6-5; CDR3 protein: CASSYSIQDRAHYGYTF; CDR3 DNA: TGTGCCAGCAGTTACTCGATTCAGGACAGGGCGCACTATGGCTACACCTTC
J gene: TRBJ2-3; clone size: few; D gene: NA; V gene: TRBV5-1; CDR3 protein: CASSPDGDTQYF; CDR3 DNA: TGCGCCAGCAGCCCCGACGGGGATACGCAGTATTTT
J gene: TRBJ2-6; clone size: few; D gene: NA; V gene: TRBV5-4; CDR3 protein: CASSFQNSGANVLTF; CDR3 DNA: TGTGCCAGCAGCTTCCAAAACTCTGGGGCCAACGTCCTGACTTTC
J gene: TRBJ2-5; clone size: large; D gene: NA; V gene: TRBV7-2; CDR3 protein: CASSLRRGPQETQYF; CDR3 DNA: TGTGCCAGCAGCTTAAGGCGGGGCCCTCAAGAGACCCAGTACTTC
J gene: TRBJ1-1; clone size: NA; D gene: NA; V gene: TRBV13; CDR3 protein: CASTRENTEAFF; CDR3 DNA: TGTGCCAGCACTAGGGAGAACACTGAAGCTTTCTTT
J gene: TRBJ2-7; clone size: NA; D gene: TRBD1; V gene: TRBV28; CDR3 protein: CVSSSTGQGSPYEQYF; CDR3 DNA: TGTGTCAGCAGTTCCACGGGACAGGGTTCCCCCTACGAGCAGTACTTC
J gene: TRBJ2-3; clone size: medium-sized; D gene: TRBD2; V gene: TRBV6-4; CDR3 protein: CASSERGGADTQYF; CDR3 DNA: TGTGCCAGCAGTGAACGGGGGGGCGCAGATACGCAGTATTTT
J gene: TRBJ1-2; clone size: once; D gene: TRBD1; V gene: TRBV5-1; CDR3 protein: CASSLGQNYGYTF; CDR3 DNA: TGCGCAAGCAGCTTGGGACAGAACTATGGCTACACCTTC
J gene: TRBJ2-7; clone size: NA; D gene: NA; V gene: TRBV5-6; CDR3 protein: CASSLLPGPSYEQYF; CDR3 DNA: TGTGCCAGCAGTCTGCTTCCGGGACCCTCCTACGAGCAGTACTTC
J gene: TRBJ2-3; clone size: medium-sized; D gene: TRBD1; V gene: TRBV28; CDR3 protein: CASSLEAGGWYF; CDR3 DNA: TGTGCCAGCAGTTTAGAGGCAGGGGGTTGGTATTTT
J gene: TRBJ2-5; clone size: NA; D gene: TRBD2; V gene: TRBV6-6; CDR3 protein: CASSYVLAGGRETQYF; CDR3 DNA: TGTGCCAGCAGTTACGTTCTAGCGGGGGGACGAGAGACCCAGTACTTC
J gene: TRBJ2-3; clone size: medium-sized; D gene: TRBD2; V gene: TRBV11-2; CDR3 protein: CASNPSWREGTDTQYF; CDR3 DNA: TGTGCCAGCAACCCAAGTTGGCGGGAGGGCACAGATACGCAGTATTTT
J gene: TRBJ2-5; clone size: medium-sized; D gene: NA; V gene: TRBV29-1; CDR3 protein: CSVEASWTQYF; CDR3 DNA: TGCAGCGTGGAAGCGTCGTGGACCCAGTACTTC
J gene: TRBJ2-7; clone size: few; D gene: NA; V gene: TRBV4-1; CDR3 protein: CASSQGVASSYEQYF; CDR3 DNA: TGCGCCAGCAGCCAAGGGGTGGCTAGCTCCTACGAGCAGTACTTC
J gene: TRBJ1-5; clone size: medium-sized; D gene: NA; V gene: TRBV12-3/TRBV12-4; CDR3 protein: CASSLYIQPQHF; CDR3 DNA: TGTGCCAGCAGTTTATATATCCAGCCCCAGCATTTT
J gene: TRBJ2-1; clone size: NA; D gene: TRBD2; V gene: TRBV10-2; CDR3 protein: CASSEGTSYNEQFF; CDR3 DNA: TGCGCCAGCAGTGAGGGGACTAGCTACAATGAGCAGTTCTTC